These T cell receptor beta chains were read from a single sample in a study of shared clonotypes between healthy human individuals. Measured with immunoSEQ multiplex PCR; TCRdb has only the in-frame clones, and not every one. Among roughly 2 million clones listed, approximately 96% were seen once. The sample was naive CD4+ T cells sorted from blood. Source of these receptors: a man in his late teens or twenties in good health. Both conserved end residues are part of each CDR3. The D gene is left open where the match is weak. Rows give clone size only sometimes, using once, few, many, or a class for an expanded clone.

D	V	size	length	J	DNA	CDR3
-	TRBV5-6	-	16	TRBJ1-4	TGTGCCAGCAGCTTGGCCTGGGGGGCCGGTAATGAAAAACTGTTTTTT	CASSLAWGAGNEKLFF
-	TRBV5-1	-	14	TRBJ2-7	TGCGCCAGCAGCCCGGAGGGACAGTCCTACGAGCAGTACTTC	CASSPEGQSYEQYF
-	TRBV6-5	-	13	TRBJ2-3	TGTGCCAGCAGGCGCGGGAGCACAGATACGCAGTATTTT	CASRRGSTDTQYF
-	TRBV6-6	once	12	TRBJ2-7	TGTGCCAGCAGCCAGATAGGGGAGAAGCAGTACTTC	CASSQIGEKQYF
-	TRBV11-3	-	13	TRBJ2-5	TGTGCCAGCGCCAGGACCCAAGGGGAGACCCAGTACTTC	CASARTQGETQYF
-	TRBV6-5	-	15	TRBJ1-1	TGTGCCAGCAGAAACGGGGGGCTACGGGACACTGAAGCTTTCTTT	CASRNGGLRDTEAFF
TRBD1	TRBV6-1	-	15	TRBJ2-7	TGTGCCAGCAGTAGAGAAGGACAGGGAGCCTACGAGCAGTACTTC	CASSREGQGAYEQYF
-	TRBV6-5	-	14	TRBJ2-7	TGTGCCAGCAGTTACTCGAAACAGGAGTACGAGCAGTACTTC	CASSYSKQEYEQYF
-	TRBV19	few	11	TRBJ2-5	TGTGCCAGTAGTATGGGAGAGACCCAGTACTTC	CASSMGETQYF
-	TRBV10-1	once	16	TRBJ2-2	TGCGCCAGCAGTGAGGTGACCAGCGCGGGCACCGGGGAGCTGTTTTTT	CASSEVTSAGTGELFF
-	TRBV7-2	-	15	TRBJ1-6	TGTGCCAGCAGCTTAGGGGCAGGGAGTAATTCACCCCTCCACTTT	CASSLGAGSNSPLHF
TRBD2	TRBV14	-	15	TRBJ2-1	TGTGCCAGCAGCAATAGCGGGAGGGCCTGGGATGAGCAGTTCTTC	CASSNSGRAWDEQFF
-	TRBV6-6	-	14	TRBJ1-3	TGTGCCAGCCGAGGCAGAACCTCTGGAAACACCATATATTTT	CASRGRTSGNTIYF
TRBD1	TRBV5-4	-	15	TRBJ1-1	TGTGCCAGCAGCGGACAGGGGGATAGGAACACTGAAGCTTTCTTT	CASSGQGDRNTEAFF
-	TRBV11-2	-	14	TRBJ2-7	TGTGCCAGCAGCAACTTTCTAGTATCCTACGAGCAGTACTTC	CASSNFLVSYEQYF
-	TRBV6-1	-	16	TRBJ1-6	TGTGCCAGCAGTGAAGCGCGGGCAGGGCCGAATTCACCCCTCCACTTT	CASSEARAGPNSPLHF
-	TRBV5-6	-	14	TRBJ1-4	TGTGCCAGCAGCTCGGGGTTCGGGGGTGAAAAACTGTTTTTT	CASSSGFGGEKLFF
-	TRBV30	-	11	TRBJ2-1	TGTGCCTGGAAGTTCAACAATGAGCAGTTCTTC	CAWKFNNEQFF
-	TRBV7-9	-	15	TRBJ2-3	TGTGCCAGCAGCTTAGCTAGCGGTAACACAGATACGCAGTATTTT	CASSLASGNTDTQYF
TRBD1	TRBV4-1	-	15	TRBJ2-7	TGCGCCAGGGATGAGATCGGGACAGGGGGATACGAGCAGTACTTC	CARDEIGTGGYEQYF
-	TRBV2	once	20	TRBJ2-6	TGTGCCAGCAGTGAATTAAGGGGTCCAAGCCAACACTCTGGGGCCAACGTCCTGACTTTC	CASSELRGPSQHSGANVLTF
TRBD2	TRBV10-2	-	15	TRBJ2-3	TGCGCCAGCAGGGGTAGCGGGGGGTCCACAGATACGCAGTATTTT	CASRGSGGSTDTQYF
-	TRBV5-6	-	15	TRBJ2-7	TGTGCCAGCAGCTTAAGAGCGGCAGGTCCTGTTCAGCAGTACTTC	CASSLRAAGPVQQYF